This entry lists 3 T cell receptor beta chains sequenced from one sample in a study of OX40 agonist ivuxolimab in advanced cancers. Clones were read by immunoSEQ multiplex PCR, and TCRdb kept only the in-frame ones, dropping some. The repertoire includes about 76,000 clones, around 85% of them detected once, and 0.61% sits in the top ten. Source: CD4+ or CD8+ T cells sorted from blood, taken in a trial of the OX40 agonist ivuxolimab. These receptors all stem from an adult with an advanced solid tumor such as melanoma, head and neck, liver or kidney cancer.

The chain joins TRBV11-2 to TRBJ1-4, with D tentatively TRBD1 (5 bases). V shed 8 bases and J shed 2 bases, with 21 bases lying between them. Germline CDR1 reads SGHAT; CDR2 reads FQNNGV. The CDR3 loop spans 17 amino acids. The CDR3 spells CASRFGVPGNTNEKLFF. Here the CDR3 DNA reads TGTGCCAGCCGTTTTGGGGTCCCAGGGAATACTAATGAAAAACTGTTTTTT.

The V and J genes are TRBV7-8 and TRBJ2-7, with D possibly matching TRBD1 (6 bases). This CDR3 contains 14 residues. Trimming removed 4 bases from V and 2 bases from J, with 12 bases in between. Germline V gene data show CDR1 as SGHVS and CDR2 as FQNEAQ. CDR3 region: CASSSTGLTYEQYF. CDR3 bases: TGTGCCAGCAGCTCCACAGGGCTAACCTACGAGCAGTACTTC.

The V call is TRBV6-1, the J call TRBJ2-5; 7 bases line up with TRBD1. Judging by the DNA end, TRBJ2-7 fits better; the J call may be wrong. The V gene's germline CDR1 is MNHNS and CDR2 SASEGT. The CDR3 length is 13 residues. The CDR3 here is CASRMTGPYEQYF. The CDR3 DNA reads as TGTGCCAGCAGGATGACAGGGCCCTACGAGCAGTACTTC.